This passage covers 6 T cell receptor beta chains from one sample sequenced in a study of blood T cell repertoires in COVID-19 (dated by TCRdb to between 2020 and 2021). Libraries were made using the immunoSEQ multiplex PCR assay. Held by TCRdb, this immuneACCESS table contains in-frame sequences only and omits some clones. Under half of the omission traces to an unresolved V gene where checked; the cause of the rest is unknown. The sample includes roughly 99,000 clones, with about nine tenths observed a single time. The leading ten clones occupy 6.8% of the sample. Sequenced input: peripheral blood. These receptors were collected from a man aged 50-59 years with active or convalescent COVID-19.

The V and J genes are TRBV10-3 and TRBJ2-1, with 10 bases aligning to TRBD1. The germline CDR1 and CDR2 sequences are ENHRY and SYGVKD. V was pared by 10 bases and J by 6 bases, with 9 bases of the junction left unmatched. This CDR3 has 14 residues. In DNA, the CDR3 is TGTGCCACTACGACAGGGGGCGCGGGCAATGAGCAGTTCTTC. Amino acid sequence: CATTTGGAGNEQFF.

In this sample, this clone turned up once. The chain recombines TRBV7-8 with TRBJ1-1; no reliable D call. This CDR3 has 12 amino acids. Germline CDR1 is SGHVS and CDR2 is FQNEAQ. V was shortened by 5 bases and J by 12 bases, with 16 bases between the two germline ends. The CDR3 loop is CASSPGEMKTFF. The CDR3 coding sequence is TGTGCCAGCAGCCCCGGGGAAATGAAGACTTTCTTT.

The chain uses TRBV6-6 and TRBJ2-7, with D maybe TRBD2 (6 bases). The CDR3 runs 15 residues. The ends were cut back, 0 bases at V and 1 base at J, with 10 bases in the middle. Germline CDR1 is MNHNY and CDR2 is SVGAGI (reference sequence). CDR3: CASSYSAEGSYEQYF. DNA of the CDR3: TGTGCCAGCAGTTACTCAGCGGAGGGGTCCTACGAGCAGTACTTC.

This clone was seen a few times. This specimen includes other DNA sequences encoding the same CDR3. The gene calls are TRBV27 and TRBJ2-3; 11 nucleotides match TRBD2. Looked up from germline, CDR1 is MNHEY and CDR2 is SMNVEV (reference sequence). Trimming at V came to 5 bases and at J to 2 bases, leaving 9 bases not matched to a gene. The CDR3 is 17 residues long. DNA for the CDR3: TGTGCCAGCAGTCCCCCCCGGACTAGCGGGTCCACAGATACGCAGTATTTT. Its protein product is CASSPPRTSGSTDTQYF.

The V call is TRBV18, the J call TRBJ1-5; the match to TRBD1 covers 9 bases. The junction had 7 bases not matched to a gene; V was cut back by 4 bases and J by 6 bases. The CDR3 is made up of 15 amino acids. The germline V gene has CDR1 KGHSH and CDR2 LQKENI. This CDR3 reads CASSHGGTGSQPQHF. The CDR3, as DNA: TGTGCCAGCTCACACGGAGGGACAGGGAGTCAGCCCCAGCATTTT. Supplemented by reference TRBV18 and TRBJ1-5, the full variable domain reads NAGVMQNPRHLVRRRGQEARLRCSPMKGHSHVYWYRQLPEEGLKFMVYLQKENIIDESGMPKERFSAEFPKEGPSILRIQQVVRGDSAAYFCASSHGGTGSQPQHFGDGTRLSIL.

The chain carries TRBV7-9 and TRBJ2-1; TRBD2 matches at 8 bases. Germline V lookup: CDR1 SEHNR, CDR2 FQNEAQ (reference sequence). The CDR3 spans 15 residues. V lost 6 bases to trimming and J lost 6 bases; unmatched junction nucleotides: 10. CDR3 coding DNA: TGTGCCAGCAGAACCGGGACTAGTGACTCCAATGAGCAGTTCTTC. Its protein is CASRTGTSDSNEQFF.